Following are 15 T cell receptor beta chains from one sample sequenced in a study of siplizumab effects on memory and regulatory T cells. Repertoires were generated with immunoSEQ multiplex PCR, while TCRdb's copy carries only in-frame clones and drops some. The repertoire holds approximately 58,000 clones, with 80% to 95% as singletons. The sample taken for sequencing was CD8+ T cells sorted from blood. The receptors shown here come from a human donor in good health.

The chain uses TRBV21-1 and TRBJ2-4; the table's D gene call, TRBD1, was not cross checked with the DNA. TRBV21-1 is a known pseudogene. This CDR3 is 16 amino acids long. This CDR3 reads CASSEGAMQGKNIQYF. The CDR3 bases are TGTGCCAGCAGCGAGGGGGCAATGCAAGGCAAAAACATTCAGTACTTC.

This chain joins TRBV27 and TRBJ2-5; possible D gene TRBD2, 5 bases. Per the germline V gene, CDR1 is MNHEY and CDR2 is SMNVEV (reference sequence). Deletions cut 3 bases from V and 5 bases from J, with 13 bases between. The CDR3 runs 14 residues. The CDR3 protein is CASSFQNPGETQYF. DNA of the CDR3: TGTGCCAGCAGTTTCCAGAATCCGGGGGAGACCCAGTACTTC.

The V and J genes are TRBV5-4 and TRBJ2-1; no reliable D call. Germline lookup yields CDR1 SGHNT and CDR2 YYREEE (reference sequence). The CDR3 runs 12 residues. Trimming took 1 base from V and 8 from J, leaving 7 bases between them. The CDR3 DNA follows: TGTGCCAGCAGCTTGTCAAGGTATGAGCAGTTCTTC. Its translation: CASSLSRYEQFF.

The rearrangement joins TRBV4-1 to TRBJ2-1, with unresolved D. In germline, CDR1 is MGHRA, CDR2 YSYEKL. Trimming cost V 4 bases and J 2 bases, with 12 bases left between them. The CDR3 consists of 15 residues. The CDR3 sequence is CASSRPPGTYNEQFF. The DNA of the CDR3 is TGCGCCAGCAGCCGTCCCCCCGGCACCTACAATGAGCAGTTCTTC.

The sample holds one count of this clone. The chain joins TRBV12-2 to TRBJ1-2. TRBV12-2 is shown as a pseudogene. CDR3 length equals 11 residues. The CDR3: CASRLVYGYTF. CDR3 nucleotides: TGTGCAAGTCGCTTAGTCTATGGCTACACCTTC.

The V and J genes are TRBV28 and TRBJ2-5; D not certain. The V end was cut by 3 bases, the J end by 0 bases, with 14 bases between. The CDR3 sequence is 16 residues long. Germline loops: CDR1 MDHEN, CDR2 SYDVKM. The CDR3: CASSFPVDEYQETQYF. The CDR3 nucleotides read TGTGCCAGCAGTTTCCCTGTCGATGAGTACCAAGAGACCCAGTACTTC.

V and J are TRBV28 and TRBJ1-5; D unclear. Germline-derived CDR1 and CDR2 are MDHEN and SYDVKM. The V end lost 4 bases, the J end lost 2 bases, and 12 bases lay between the germline ends. There are 15 residues in the CDR3. The CDR3 loop reads CASSWLLAGNQPQHF. The DNA for the CDR3 is TGTGCCAGCAGTTGGTTGCTCGCGGGCAATCAGCCCCAGCATTTT.

The chain is built from TRBV6-6 and TRBJ2-7; TRBD1 agrees at 9 bases. V lost 7 bases and J lost 5; bases outside the gene matches: 9. The CDR3 is 14 residues long. Germline CDR1 reads MNHNY; CDR2 reads SVGAGI (reference sequence). The CDR3: CASIPGQGSNEQYF. CDR3 in DNA: TGTGCCAGCATTCCCGGACAGGGGTCTAACGAGCAGTACTTC.

The chain employs TRBV6-5 and TRBJ1-4; no reliable D call. V was pared by 8 bases and J by 4 bases, with 11 bases between. The CDR3 runs 13 residues. The germline V gene has CDR1 MNHEY and CDR2 SVGAGI. Here the CDR3 reads CASRTGDNEKLFF. The CDR3 DNA reads as TGTGCCAGCCGTACCGGCGATAATGAAAAACTGTTTTTT.

V and J are TRBV27 and TRBJ2-2; TRBD2 might be the D (5 bases). V gave up 4 bases and J gave up 1 base, with 7 bases separating them. CDR1 and CDR2 (germline): MNHEY, SMNVEV (reference sequence). This CDR3 has 14 amino acids. The chain's CDR3 is CASSWGENTGELFF. The CDR3 DNA reads as TGTGCCAGCAGTTGGGGAGAGAACACCGGGGAGCTGTTTTTT.

The chain links TRBV4-3 to TRBJ2-5; D is unclear. CDR1 LGHNA and CDR2 YSLEER come from the germline V gene. Trimming cost V 0 bases and J 1 base, with 3 bases left between them. This CDR3 is 13 amino acids long. CDR3 nucleotides: TGCGCCAGCAGCCAAGATTCCCAAGAGACCCAGTACTTC. This encodes CASSQDSQETQYF.

The chain carries TRBV7-8 and TRBJ2-1, with 10 bases fitting TRBD2. This CDR3 comprises 15 residues. The ends lost 5 bases at V and 6 bases at J; junction bases unmatched: 7. Looked up from germline, CDR1 is SGHVS and CDR2 is FQNEAQ. CDR3 in amino acids: CASSTSSGSFNEQFF. In nucleotides, the CDR3 is TGTGCCAGCAGCACATCTAGCGGGAGTTTCAATGAGCAGTTCTTC.

The rearrangement joins TRBV7-9 to TRBJ2-3, with 7 bases lining up with TRBD2. Trimming removed 9 bases from V and 1 base from J; junction bases left unmatched: 10. The V gene's germline CDR1 is SEHNR and CDR2 FQNEAQ (reference sequence). The CDR3 is made up of 15 amino acids. DNA of the CDR3: TGTGCCAGTTATGGGGGGGACGCAGGCACAGATACGCAGTATTTT. This gives the protein CASYGGDAGTDTQYF.

CDR3 amino acids: CASSLNRVERTAKNIQYF. The CDR3 bases are TGTGCCAGCAGCTTAAACAGGGTAGAACGGACAGCCAAAAACATTCAGTACTTC. This chain connects TRBV7-3 to TRBJ2-4; weak D call: TRBD1 (6 bases). This CDR3 has 18 residues. V was trimmed by 1 base and J by 0 bases, leaving 16 bases between them. Germline assignment: CDR1 SGHTA and CDR2 FQGTGA.

This chain connects TRBV7-9 to TRBJ2-5; possible D gene TRBD1, 6 bases. The CDR3 consists of 13 residues. V gave up 5 bases and J gave up 2 bases, with 9 bases separating them. Germline assignment: CDR1 SEHNR and CDR2 FQNEAQ (reference sequence). CDR3 loop: CASSRTEQETQYF. The CDR3 DNA reads as TGTGCCAGCAGCAGGACAGAGCAAGAGACCCAGTACTTC. Drawing the rest from reference TRBV7-9 and TRBJ2-5, the complete variable domain is DTGVSQNPRHKITKRGQNVTFRCDPISEHNRLYWYRQTLGQGPEFLTYFQNEAQLEKSRLLSDRFSAERPKGSFSTLEIQRTEQGDSAMYLCASSRTEQETQYFGPGTRLLVL.